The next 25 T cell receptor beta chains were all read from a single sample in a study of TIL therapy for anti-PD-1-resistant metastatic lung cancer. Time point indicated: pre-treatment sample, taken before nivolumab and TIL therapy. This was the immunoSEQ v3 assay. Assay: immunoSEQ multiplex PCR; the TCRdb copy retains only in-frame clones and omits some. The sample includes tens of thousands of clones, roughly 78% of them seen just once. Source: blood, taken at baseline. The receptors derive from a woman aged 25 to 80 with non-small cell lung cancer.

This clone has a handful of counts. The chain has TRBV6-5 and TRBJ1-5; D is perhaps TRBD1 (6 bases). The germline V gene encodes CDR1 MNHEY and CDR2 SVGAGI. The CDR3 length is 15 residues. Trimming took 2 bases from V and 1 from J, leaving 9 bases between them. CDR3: CASSYAGQSNQPQHF. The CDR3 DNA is TGTGCCAGCAGTTACGCCGGACAGAGCAATCAGCCCCAGCATTTT.

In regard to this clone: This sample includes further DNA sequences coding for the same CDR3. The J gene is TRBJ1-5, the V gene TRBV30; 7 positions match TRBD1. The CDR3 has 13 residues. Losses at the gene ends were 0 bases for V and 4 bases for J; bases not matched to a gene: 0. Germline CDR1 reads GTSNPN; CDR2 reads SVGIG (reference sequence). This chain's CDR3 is CAWSVQGNQPQHF. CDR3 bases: TGTGCCTGGAGTGTACAGGGGAATCAGCCCCAGCATTTT.

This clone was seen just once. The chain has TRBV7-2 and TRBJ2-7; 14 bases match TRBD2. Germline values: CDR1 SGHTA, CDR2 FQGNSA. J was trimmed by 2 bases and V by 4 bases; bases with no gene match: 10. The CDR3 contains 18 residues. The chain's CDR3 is CASSSLPTSGGAAYEQYF. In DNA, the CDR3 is TGTGCCAGCAGCTCTCTCCCGACTAGCGGGGGGGCCGCCTACGAGCAGTACTTC.

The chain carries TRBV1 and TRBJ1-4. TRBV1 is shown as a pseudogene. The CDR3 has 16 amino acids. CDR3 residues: CTSSQGERATNEKLFF. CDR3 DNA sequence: TGCACCAGCAGCCAGGGTGAACGGGCAACTAATGAAAAACTGTTTTTT.

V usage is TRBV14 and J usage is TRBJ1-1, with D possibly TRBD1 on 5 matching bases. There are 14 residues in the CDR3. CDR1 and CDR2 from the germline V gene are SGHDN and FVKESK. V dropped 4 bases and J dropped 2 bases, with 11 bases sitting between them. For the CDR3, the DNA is TGTGCCAGCAGCCGATGGGGGGTAAACACTGAAGCTTTCTTT. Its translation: CASSRWGVNTEAFF.

The CDR3 here is CASSLFGGQGTDTQYF. In DNA form, the CDR3 reads TGTGCCAGCAGCTTGTTCGGGGGGCAGGGCACAGATACGCAGTATTTT. The chain couples TRBV5-6 to TRBJ2-3; D may be TRBD2 (7 bases). This CDR3 is built from 16 residues. With 1 base removed from V and 1 base from J, the gap between germline ends came to 13 bases. Germline CDR1 is SGHDT and CDR2 is YYEEEE.

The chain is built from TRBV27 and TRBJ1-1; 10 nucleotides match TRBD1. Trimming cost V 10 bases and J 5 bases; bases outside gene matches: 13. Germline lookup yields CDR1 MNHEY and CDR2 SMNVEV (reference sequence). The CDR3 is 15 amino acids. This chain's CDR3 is CATKLPGQGWTEAFF. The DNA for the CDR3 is TGTGCCACTAAATTACCGGGACAGGGGTGGACTGAAGCTTTCTTT.

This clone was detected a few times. CDR3 residues: CASSLVSLDQGYGYTF. DNA of the CDR3: TGTGCCAGCAGCTTAGTGTCGCTCGATCAAGGCTATGGCTACACCTTC. The chain is built from TRBV7-9 and TRBJ1-2; no clear D gene. Trimming removed 1 base at V and 4 bases at J, with 16 bases between. The germline V gene has CDR1 SEHNR and CDR2 FQNEAQ (reference sequence). This CDR3 has 16 residues. Supplemented by reference TRBV7-9 and TRBJ1-2, the full variable domain reads DTGVSQNPRHKITKRGQNVTFRCDPISEHNRLYWYRQTLGQGPEFLTYFQNEAQLEKSRLLSDRFSAERPKGSFSTLEIQRTEQGDSAMYLCASSLVSLDQGYGYTFGSGTRLTVV.

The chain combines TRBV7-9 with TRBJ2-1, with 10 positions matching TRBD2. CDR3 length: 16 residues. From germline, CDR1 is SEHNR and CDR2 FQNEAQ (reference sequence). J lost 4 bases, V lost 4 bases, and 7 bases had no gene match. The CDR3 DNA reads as TGTGCCAGCAGCTCGGTTACTAGCGGGGTTTACAATGAGCAGTTCTTC. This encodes CASSSVTSGVYNEQFF.

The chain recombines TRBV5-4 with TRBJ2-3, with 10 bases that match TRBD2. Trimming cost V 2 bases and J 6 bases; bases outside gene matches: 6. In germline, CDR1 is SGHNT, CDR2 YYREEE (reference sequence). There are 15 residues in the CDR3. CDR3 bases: TGTGCCAGCAGCTTAGGAGCGGGAGGGCCGGATACGCAGTATTTT. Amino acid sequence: CASSLGAGGPDTQYF. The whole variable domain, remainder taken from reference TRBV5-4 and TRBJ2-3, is ETGVTQSPTHLIKTRGQQVTLRCSSQSGHNTVSWYQQALGQGPQFIFQYYREEENGRGNFPPRFSGLQFPNYSSELNVNALELDDSALYLCASSLGAGGPDTQYFGPGTRLTVL.

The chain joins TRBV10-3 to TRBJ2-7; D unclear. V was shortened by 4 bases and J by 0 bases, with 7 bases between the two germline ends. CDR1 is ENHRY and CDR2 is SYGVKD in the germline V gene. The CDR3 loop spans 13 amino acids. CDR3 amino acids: CAISAPSSYEQYF. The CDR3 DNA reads TGTGCCATCAGTGCCCCATCCTCCTACGAGCAGTACTTC.

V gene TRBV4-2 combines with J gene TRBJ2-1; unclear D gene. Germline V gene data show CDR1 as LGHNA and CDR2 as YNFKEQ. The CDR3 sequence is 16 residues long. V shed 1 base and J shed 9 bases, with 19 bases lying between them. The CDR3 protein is CASSQGLGGTTREQFF. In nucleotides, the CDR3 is TGTGCCAGCAGCCAAGGACTGGGCGGCACGACGCGTGAGCAGTTCTTC.

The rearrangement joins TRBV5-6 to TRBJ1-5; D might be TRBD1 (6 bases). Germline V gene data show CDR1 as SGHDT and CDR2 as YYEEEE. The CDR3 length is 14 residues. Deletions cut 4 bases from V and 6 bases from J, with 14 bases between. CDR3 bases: TGTGCCAGCAGCCAGAAGAACAGGGTTCAGCCCCAGCATTTT. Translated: CASSQKNRVQPQHF.

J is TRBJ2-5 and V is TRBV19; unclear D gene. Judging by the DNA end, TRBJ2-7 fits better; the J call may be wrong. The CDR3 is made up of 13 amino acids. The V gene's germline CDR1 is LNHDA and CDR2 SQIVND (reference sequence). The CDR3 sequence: CASSTGRSYEQYF. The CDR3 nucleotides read TGTGCCAGTAGCACTGGACGTTCCTACGAGCAGTACTTC.

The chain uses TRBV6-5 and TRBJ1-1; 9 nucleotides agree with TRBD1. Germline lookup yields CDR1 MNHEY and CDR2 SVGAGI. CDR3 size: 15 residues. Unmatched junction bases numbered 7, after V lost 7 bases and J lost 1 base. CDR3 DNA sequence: TGTGCCAGCAACCAAACAGGGGGCGCGAACACTGAAGCTTTCTTT. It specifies CASNQTGGANTEAFF.

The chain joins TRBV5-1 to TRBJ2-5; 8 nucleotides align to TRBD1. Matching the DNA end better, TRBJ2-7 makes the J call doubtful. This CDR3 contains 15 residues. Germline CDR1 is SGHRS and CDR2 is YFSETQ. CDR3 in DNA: TGCGCCAGCAGCCCGGGACAGGCCCCAGCCTACGAGCAGTACTTC. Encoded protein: CASSPGQAPAYEQYF.

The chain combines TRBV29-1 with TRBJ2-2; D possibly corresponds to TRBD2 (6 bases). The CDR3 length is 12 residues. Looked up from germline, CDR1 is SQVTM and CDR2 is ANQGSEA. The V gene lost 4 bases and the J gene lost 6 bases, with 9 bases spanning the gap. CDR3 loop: CSVGRGSGELFF. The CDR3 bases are TGCAGCGTTGGGAGGGGCTCCGGGGAGCTGTTTTTT.

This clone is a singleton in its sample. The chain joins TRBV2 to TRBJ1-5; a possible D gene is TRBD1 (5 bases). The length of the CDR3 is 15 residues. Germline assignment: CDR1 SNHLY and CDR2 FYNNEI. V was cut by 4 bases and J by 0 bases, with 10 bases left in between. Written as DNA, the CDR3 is TGTGCCAGCAGTGGGGACGCTACTAGCAATCAGCCCCAGCATTTT. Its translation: CASSGDATSNQPQHF.

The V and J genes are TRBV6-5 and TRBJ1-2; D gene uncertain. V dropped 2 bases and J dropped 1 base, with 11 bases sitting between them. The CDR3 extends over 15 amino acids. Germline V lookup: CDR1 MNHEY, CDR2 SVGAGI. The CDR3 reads CASSYGYNINYGYTF. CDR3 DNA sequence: TGTGCCAGCAGTTACGGTTACAATATTAACTATGGCTACACCTTC.

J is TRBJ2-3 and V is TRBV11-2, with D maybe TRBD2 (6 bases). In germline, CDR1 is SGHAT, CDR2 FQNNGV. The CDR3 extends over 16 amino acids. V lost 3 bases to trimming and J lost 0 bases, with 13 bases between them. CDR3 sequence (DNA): TGTGCCAGCAGCTTTCGTGTGGGAGGTAGCACAGATACGCAGTATTTT. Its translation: CASSFRVGGSTDTQYF. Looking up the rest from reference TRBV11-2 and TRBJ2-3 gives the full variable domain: EAGVAQSPRYKIIEKRQSVAFWCNPISGHATLYWYQQILGQGPKLLIQFQNNGVVDDSQLPKDRFSAERLKGVDSTLKIQPAKLEDSAVYLCASSFRVGGSTDTQYFGPGTRLTVL.

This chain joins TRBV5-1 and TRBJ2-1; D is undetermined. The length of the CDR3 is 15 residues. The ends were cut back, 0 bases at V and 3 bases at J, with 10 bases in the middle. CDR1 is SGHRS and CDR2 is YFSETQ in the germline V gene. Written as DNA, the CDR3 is TGCGCCAGCAGCTTGGAGAGCGCCAACTACAATGAGCAGTTCTTC. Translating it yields CASSLESANYNEQFF.

The CDR3 reads CASSLGTAAEKLFF. The CDR3 DNA is TGTGCCAGCAGCTTGGGGACAGCTGCTGAAAAACTGTTTTTT. The rearrangement joins TRBV5-4 to TRBJ1-4; a weak D match, TRBD1 (6 bases). V was cut by 0 bases and J by 7 bases, with 10 bases left in between. The length of the CDR3 is 14 residues. CDR1 and CDR2 (germline): SGHNT, YYREEE (reference sequence).

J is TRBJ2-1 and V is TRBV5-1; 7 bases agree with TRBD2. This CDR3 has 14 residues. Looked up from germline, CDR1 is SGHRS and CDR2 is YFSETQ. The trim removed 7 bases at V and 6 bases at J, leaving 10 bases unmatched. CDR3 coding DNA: TGCGCCAGCGGGGAGGGTGGCAGGGTCAATGAGCAGTTCTTC. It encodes CASGEGGRVNEQFF.

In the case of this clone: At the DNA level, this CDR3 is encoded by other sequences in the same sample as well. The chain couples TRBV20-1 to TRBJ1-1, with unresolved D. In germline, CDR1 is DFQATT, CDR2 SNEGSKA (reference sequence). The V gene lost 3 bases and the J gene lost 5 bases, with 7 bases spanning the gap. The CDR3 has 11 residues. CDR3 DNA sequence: TGCAGTGCTAGCCCGAGGACTGAAGCTTTCTTT. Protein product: CSASPRTEAFF.

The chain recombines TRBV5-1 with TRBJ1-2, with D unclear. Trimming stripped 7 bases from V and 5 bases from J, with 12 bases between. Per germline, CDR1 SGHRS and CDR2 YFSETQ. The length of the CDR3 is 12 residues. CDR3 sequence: CASSDAGYGYTF. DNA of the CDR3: TGCGCCAGCTCAGACGCCGGTTATGGCTACACCTTC.